These T cell receptor beta chains were read from a single sample in a study of human T cells and chemical hapten exposure. TCRdb ran MiXCR on the RACE reads and lists one entry per CDR3 protein. The sample lists tens of thousands of distinct CDR3 sequences, 3.5% to 4.5% occurring once. The sample consisted of whole blood. The receptors derive from a female donor in good health. Some clones in this sample may be carry-over from other donors' samples. CDR3s include the opening cysteine and the closing phenylalanine or tryptophan. D genes are given only for firm matches. Only some rows state a clone size, as once, few, many or a class for expanded clones.

CDR3 protein	CDR3 DNA	D gene	CDR3 length	clone size	J gene	V gene
CASSLIAGHLTRQETQYF	TGCGCCAGCAGCTTAATAGCGGGGCACTTAACCAGACAAGAGACCCAGTACTTC	TRBD2	18	many	TRBJ2-5	TRBV5-1
CASSFSGSGANVLTF	TGCGCCAGCAGCTTTTCAGGGTCTGGGGCCAACGTCCTGACTTTC	NA	15	many	TRBJ2-6	TRBV5-1
CASSQVIQGAGNTIYF	TGTGCCAGCAGCCAAGTTATACAGGGGGCTGGAAACACCATATATTTT	TRBD1	16	many	TRBJ1-3	TRBV14
CASSLIDRTTSPLHF	TGTGCCAGCAGTTTGATCGACAGGACCACTTCACCCCTCCACTTT	NA	15	many	TRBJ1-6	TRBV28
CASSSRDSFLAKNIQYF	TGTGCCAGCAGCTCCAGGGACAGCTTCTTAGCCAAAAACATTCAGTACTTC	TRBD1	17	NA	TRBJ2-4	TRBV7-2
CSAKRGGNDQPQHF	TGCAGTGCCAAAAGGGGGGGGAACGATCAGCCCCAGCATTTT	NA	14	many	TRBJ1-5	TRBV20-1
CASSRLAGTSYEQYF	TGTGCCAGCAGTCGACTAGCGGGGACGTCCTACGAGCAGTACTTC	TRBD2	15	few	TRBJ2-7	TRBV6-2/TRBV6-3
CASSLRVSLSTDTQYF	TGTGCCAGCAGCTTGAGGGTTTCCCTTAGCACAGATACGCAGTATTTT	NA	16	few	TRBJ2-3	TRBV5-4
CASRPDNGGELFF	TGCGCCAGCAGACCGGATAATGGCGGGGAGCTGTTTTTT	NA	13	many	TRBJ2-2	TRBV5-1
CASSGAGGNQPQHF	TGTGCCAGCAGTGGGGCAGGGGGAAATCAGCCCCAGCATTTT	TRBD1	14	many	TRBJ1-5	TRBV6-6
CASSLTRLAVGGTDTQYF	TGTGCCAGCAGCTTAACCCGACTAGCGGTGGGGGGCACAGATACGCAGTATTTT	TRBD2	18	few	TRBJ2-3	TRBV7-3
CASSWNLRLSGANVLTF	TGCGCCAGCAGCTGGAACCTGAGGCTCTCTGGGGCCAACGTCCTGACTTTC	NA	17	many	TRBJ2-6	TRBV5-1
CASSPGLAVTTDTQYF	TGCGCCAGCAGCCCGGGACTAGCGGTTACCACAGATACGCAGTATTTT	TRBD2	16	many	TRBJ2-3	TRBV5-1
CASTAGRGAGGTEAFF	TGTGCCAGCACCGCCGGTCGGGGGGCCGGCGGCACTGAAGCTTTCTTT	NA	16	many	TRBJ1-1	TRBV12-3/TRBV12-4
CASSSLGQGVGRGHSPLHF	TGTGCCAGCAGCTCCCTAGGACAGGGGGTTGGCCGGGGGCATTCACCCCTCCACTTT	TRBD1	19	many	TRBJ1-6	TRBV11-2
CASSFRGNSPLHF	TGTGCCAGCAGTTTTAGGGGTAATTCACCCCTCCACTTT	NA	13	many	TRBJ1-6	TRBV27
CSARLDRGARSNQPQHF	TGCAGTGCTAGACTGGACAGGGGCGCCCGAAGCAATCAGCCCCAGCATTTT	TRBD1	17	many	TRBJ1-5	TRBV20-1
CATSGATSGASNEQFF	TGTGCCACCAGTGGCGCGACTAGCGGGGCCAGCAATGAGCAGTTCTTC	TRBD2	16	many	TRBJ2-1	TRBV24-1
CASSLSPRRGSRANVLTF	TGTGCCAGCAGCTTGTCTCCTCGTCGGGGATCGAGGGCCAACGTCCTGACTTTC	NA	18	many	TRBJ2-6	TRBV5-5
CSASLGDTEAFF	TGCAGTGCTAGCCTGGGGGACACTGAAGCTTTCTTT	NA	12	medium-sized	TRBJ1-1	TRBV20-1
CAGSLRTSGAVDKNIQYF	TGTGCCGGCAGCTTGCGGACTAGCGGGGCCGTTGACAAAAACATTCAGTACTTC	TRBD2	18	NA	TRBJ2-4	TRBV7-2
CSAPGVGGADGYTF	TGCAGTGCCCCGGGGGTAGGGGGCGCGGATGGCTACACCTTC	TRBD1	14	many	TRBJ1-2	TRBV20-1
CASSLLGLAGRVGRFSSYNEQFF	TGTGCCAGCAGCTTGTTGGGACTAGCGGGACGCGTAGGGCGTTTTAGCTCCTACAATGAGCAGTTCTTC	TRBD2	23	NA	TRBJ2-1	TRBV5-6
CASSLALQYNEQFF	TGTGCCAGCAGCTTAGCTCTCCAATACAATGAGCAGTTCTTC	NA	14	many	TRBJ2-1	TRBV7-2
CASRTGPTVNSPLHF	TGTGCCAGCAGGACAGGGCCGACGGTAAATTCACCCCTCCACTTT	TRBD1	15	many	TRBJ1-6	TRBV27
CARPSRDRGFNQPQHF	TGTGCCAGACCATCCCGGGACAGGGGTTTCAATCAGCCCCAGCATTTT	TRBD1	16	many	TRBJ1-5	TRBV6-4
CAIGGAEDGYTF	TGTGCCATCGGTGGGGCGGAGGATGGCTACACCTTC	NA	12	many	TRBJ1-2	TRBV10-3
CSARDRGSTDTQYF	TGCAGTGCTAGGGACAGGGGTTCCACAGATACGCAGTATTTT	TRBD1	14	many	TRBJ2-3	TRBV20-1
CASSFRADTQYF	TGTGCCAGCAGCTTTAGGGCAGATACGCAGTATTTT	NA	12	many	TRBJ2-3	TRBV7-2
CATSRDNPVLGNIQYF	TGTGCCACCAGCAGAGATAATCCGGTGTTAGGGAACATTCAGTACTTC	NA	16	NA	TRBJ2-4	TRBV15
CASSLGRDGTEAFF	TGTGCCAGCAGCTTAGGTCGGGATGGCACTGAAGCTTTCTTT	NA	14	many	TRBJ1-1	TRBV7-9
CASSFRTDGTDTQYF	TGTGCCAGCAGCTTTAGAACGGACGGCACAGATACGCAGTATTTT	NA	15	many	TRBJ2-3	TRBV11-2
CSVETHYPVQGLSTDTQYF	TGCAGCGTTGAAACCCATTATCCGGTTCAGGGGCTCTCCACAGATACGCAGTATTTT	NA	19	many	TRBJ2-3	TRBV29-1
CASSLPYGAAELETQYF	TGCGCCAGCAGCTTGCCGTACGGGGCGGCGGAGTTAGAGACCCAGTACTTC	NA	17	many	TRBJ2-5	TRBV5-1
CASSFTGFEQYF	TGCGCCAGCAGCTTCACAGGGTTCGAGCAGTACTTC	NA	12	medium-sized	TRBJ2-7	TRBV5-1
CASSPQVLDTDTQYF	TGTGCCAGCAGTCCGCAAGTGTTGGACACAGATACGCAGTATTTT	NA	15	few	TRBJ2-3	TRBV6-2/TRBV6-3
CASSSSTSGVGEQFF	TGCGCCAGCAGCTCCTCGACTAGCGGGGTGGGTGAGCAGTTCTTC	TRBD2	15	many	TRBJ2-1	TRBV5-1
CSAIGTGKWRMNTEAFF	TGCAGTGCCATCGGAACAGGGAAGTGGCGTATGAACACTGAAGCTTTCTTT	NA	17	many	TRBJ1-1	TRBV20-1
CASRDGTGGEKLFF	TGTGCCAGCAGAGATGGGACAGGCGGGGAAAAACTGTTTTTT	TRBD1	14	many	TRBJ1-4	TRBV12-3/TRBV12-4
CASSSQPSFTDTQYF	TGCGCCAGCAGCTCGCAACCATCCTTCACAGATACGCAGTATTTT	NA	15	many	TRBJ2-3	TRBV5-1
CASSLRDRRDQPQHF	TGTGCCAGCAGCTTAAGGGACAGGAGGGATCAGCCCCAGCATTTT	TRBD1	15	many	TRBJ1-5	TRBV5-4
CASSSGTGDYGYTF	TGTGCCAGCAGTTCCGGGACAGGAGATTATGGCTACACCTTC	TRBD1	14	many	TRBJ1-2	TRBV28
CASSIGVDNEQFF	TGTGCCAGCAGCATAGGGGTGGACAATGAGCAGTTCTTC	NA	13	many	TRBJ2-1	TRBV5-6
CASSPLLHDGQVANTEAFF	TGTGCCAGCTCACCACTCCTCCATGACGGTCAGGTGGCGAACACTGAAGCTTTCTTT	NA	19	many	TRBJ1-1	TRBV18
CSVKDTEAFF	TGCAGCGTAAAAGACACTGAAGCTTTCTTT	NA	10	many	TRBJ1-1	TRBV29-1
CATSRDNSNQPQHF	TGTGCCACCAGCAGAGATAACAGCAATCAGCCCCAGCATTTT	NA	14	many	TRBJ1-5	TRBV15
CASSRGSPDTQYF	TGTGCCAGCAGTAGGGGGTCCCCAGATACGCAGTATTTT	NA	13	many	TRBJ2-3	TRBV6-5
CATSDPLPTGTGTDTQYF	TGTGCCACCAGTGACCCCCTACCTACCGGGACAGGCACAGATACGCAGTATTTT	TRBD1	18	many	TRBJ2-3	TRBV24-1
CASSDGVGSYNEQFF	TGTGCCAGCAGCGACGGGGTGGGATCTTACAATGAGCAGTTCTTC	NA	15	NA	TRBJ2-1	TRBV6-2/TRBV6-3
CASSQEESGGYEQYF	TGTGCCAGCAGCCAAGAGGAATCAGGGGGCTACGAGCAGTACTTC	TRBD1	15	many	TRBJ2-7	TRBV4-2
CSVDGGTDTQYF	TGCAGCGTTGACGGAGGGACAGATACGCAGTATTTT	NA	12	many	TRBJ2-3	TRBV29-1
CASSWTHQETQYF	TGCGCCAGCAGCTGGACCCACCAAGAGACCCAGTACTTC	NA	13	NA	TRBJ2-5	TRBV5-1
CASRNTQGANFF	TGCGCCAGCAGAAATACTCAGGGGGCGAATTTCTTT	TRBD1	12	NA	TRBJ1-1	TRBV5-1